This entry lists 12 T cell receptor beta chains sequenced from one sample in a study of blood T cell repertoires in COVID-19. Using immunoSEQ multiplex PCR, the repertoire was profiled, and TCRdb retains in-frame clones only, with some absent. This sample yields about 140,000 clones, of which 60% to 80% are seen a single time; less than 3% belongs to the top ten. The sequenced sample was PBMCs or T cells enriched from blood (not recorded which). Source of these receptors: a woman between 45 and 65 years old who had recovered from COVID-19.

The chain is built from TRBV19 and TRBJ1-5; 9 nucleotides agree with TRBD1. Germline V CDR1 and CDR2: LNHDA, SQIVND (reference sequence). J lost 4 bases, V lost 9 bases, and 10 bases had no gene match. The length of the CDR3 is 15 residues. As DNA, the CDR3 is TGTGCCAGCCGCAGCACAGGGGGCTCGAATCAGCCCCAGCATTTT. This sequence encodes CASRSTGGSNQPQHF.

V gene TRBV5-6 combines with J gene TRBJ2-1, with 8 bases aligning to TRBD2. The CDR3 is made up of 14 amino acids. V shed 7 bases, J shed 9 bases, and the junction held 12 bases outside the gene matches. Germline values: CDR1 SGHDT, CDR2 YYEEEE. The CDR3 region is CASDRRGETTEQFF. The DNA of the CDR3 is TGTGCCAGCGATCGGCGGGGGGAAACAACTGAGCAGTTCTTC. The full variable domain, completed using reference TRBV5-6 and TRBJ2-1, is DAGVTQSPTHLIKTRGQQVTLRCSPKSGHDTVSWYQQALGQGPQFIFQYYEEEERQRGNFPDRFSGHQFPNYSSELNVNALLLGDSALYLCASDRRGETTEQFFGPGTRLTVL.

CDR3 residues: CASSSWTSAQETQYF. The DNA of the CDR3 is TGTGCCAGCAGCTCCTGGACTAGCGCCCAAGAGACCCAGTACTTC. The chain combines TRBV7-3 with TRBJ2-5; 9 nucleotides match TRBD2. CDR1 and CDR2 from the germline V gene are SGHTA and FQGTGA. After removal of 4 bases from V and 1 base from J, the junction contained 4 bases not matched to a gene. This CDR3 is built from 15 residues.

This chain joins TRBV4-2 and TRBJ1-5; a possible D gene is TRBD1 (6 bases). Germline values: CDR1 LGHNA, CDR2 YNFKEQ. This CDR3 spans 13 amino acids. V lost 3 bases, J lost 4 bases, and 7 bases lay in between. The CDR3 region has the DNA TGTGCCAGCAGCCAGGGGGCTAATCAGCCCCAGCATTTT. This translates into CASSQGANQPQHF.

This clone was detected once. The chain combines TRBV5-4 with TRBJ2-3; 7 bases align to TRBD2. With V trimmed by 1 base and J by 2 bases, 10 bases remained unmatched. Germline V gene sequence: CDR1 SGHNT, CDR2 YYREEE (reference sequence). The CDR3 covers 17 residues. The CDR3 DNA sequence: TGTGCCAGCAGCTTGAATGCGGGAGTTGTGCACACAGATACGCAGTATTTT. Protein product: CASSLNAGVVHTDTQYF.

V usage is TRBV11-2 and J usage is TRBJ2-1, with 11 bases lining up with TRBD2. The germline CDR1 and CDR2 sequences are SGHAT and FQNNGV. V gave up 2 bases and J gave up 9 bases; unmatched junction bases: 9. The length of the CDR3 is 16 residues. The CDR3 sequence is CASSLRATSGNSEQFF. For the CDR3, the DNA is TGTGCCAGCAGCTTACGCGCGACTAGCGGGAATAGTGAGCAGTTCTTC.

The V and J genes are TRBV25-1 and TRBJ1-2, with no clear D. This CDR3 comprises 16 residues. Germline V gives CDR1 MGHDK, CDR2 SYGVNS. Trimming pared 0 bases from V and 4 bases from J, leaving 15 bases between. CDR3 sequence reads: CASSEYRAEGTYGYTF. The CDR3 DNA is TGTGCCAGCAGTGAATATAGGGCGGAGGGTACCTATGGCTACACCTTC.

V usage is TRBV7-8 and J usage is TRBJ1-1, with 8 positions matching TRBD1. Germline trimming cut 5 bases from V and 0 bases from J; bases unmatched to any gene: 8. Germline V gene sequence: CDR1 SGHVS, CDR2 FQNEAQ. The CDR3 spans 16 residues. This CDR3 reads CASSVGTGLMNTEAFF. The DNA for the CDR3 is TGTGCCAGCAGCGTAGGGACAGGTTTGATGAACACTGAAGCTTTCTTT.

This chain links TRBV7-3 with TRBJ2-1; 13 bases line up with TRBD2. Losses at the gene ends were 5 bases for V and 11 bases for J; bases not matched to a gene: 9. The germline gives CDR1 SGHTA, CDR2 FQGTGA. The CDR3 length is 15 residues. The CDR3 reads CASSPTSGRSLKQFF. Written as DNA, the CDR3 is TGTGCCAGCAGCCCGACTAGCGGGAGGTCCCTGAAGCAGTTCTTC.

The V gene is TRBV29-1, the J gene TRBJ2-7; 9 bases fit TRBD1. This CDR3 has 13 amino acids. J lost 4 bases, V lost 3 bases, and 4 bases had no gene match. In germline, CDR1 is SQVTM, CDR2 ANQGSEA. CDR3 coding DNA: TGCAGCGTTGAGGCGGACAGGGGTTACGAGCAGTACTTC. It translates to CSVEADRGYEQYF.

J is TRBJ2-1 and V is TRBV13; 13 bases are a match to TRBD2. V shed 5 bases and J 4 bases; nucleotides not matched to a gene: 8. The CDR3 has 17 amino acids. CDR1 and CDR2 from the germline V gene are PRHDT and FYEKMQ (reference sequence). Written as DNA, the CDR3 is TGTGCCAGCAGCCCCACTAGCGGGGGGGCCTCTTACAATGAGCAGTTCTTC. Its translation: CASSPTSGGASYNEQFF.

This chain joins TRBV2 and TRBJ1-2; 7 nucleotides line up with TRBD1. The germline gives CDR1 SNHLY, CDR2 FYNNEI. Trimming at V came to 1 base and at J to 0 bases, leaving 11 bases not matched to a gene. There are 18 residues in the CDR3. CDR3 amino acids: CASSEEIRTGAPNYGYTF. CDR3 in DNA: TGTGCCAGCAGTGAAGAAATAAGGACAGGAGCTCCTAACTATGGCTACACCTTC.